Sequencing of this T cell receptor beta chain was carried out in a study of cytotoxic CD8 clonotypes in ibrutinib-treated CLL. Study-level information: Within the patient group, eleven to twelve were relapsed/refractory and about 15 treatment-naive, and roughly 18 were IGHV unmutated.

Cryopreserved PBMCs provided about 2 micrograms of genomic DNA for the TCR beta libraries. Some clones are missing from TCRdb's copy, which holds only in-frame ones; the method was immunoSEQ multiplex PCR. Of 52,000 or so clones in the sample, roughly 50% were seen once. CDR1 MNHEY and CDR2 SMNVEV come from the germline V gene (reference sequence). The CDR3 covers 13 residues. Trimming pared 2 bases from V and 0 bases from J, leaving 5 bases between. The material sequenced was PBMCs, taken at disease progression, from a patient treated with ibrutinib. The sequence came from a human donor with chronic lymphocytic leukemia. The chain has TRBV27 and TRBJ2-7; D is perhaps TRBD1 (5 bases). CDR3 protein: CASSLDSSYEQYF. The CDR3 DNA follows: TGTGCCAGCAGTTTAGACAGCTCCTACGAGCAGTACTTC.